Sequencing of this T cell receptor beta chain was carried out in a study of low-dose radiotherapy and immunotherapy resistance in tumors. The time point was: before trial treatment. In the RACIN dose-escalation trial, donors got nivolumab plus ipilimumab with aspirin, cyclophosphamide and radiotherapy. This clonotype was seen ten or more times. With TRAV- and TRBV-specific primers, first-strand cDNA was made, covering the alpha and beta chains. A roughly 20-cycle PCR with a constant-region primer and V-primer adapter amplified TCRs. mRNA, once isolated, was amplified by in vitro transcription. TCRdb used MiXCR to reprocess the reads, holding one entry per CDR3 protein. The sample lists fewer than 90,000 distinct CDR3 sequences, 18% seen once, with 5% to 7% in the top ten. The sequence was collected from a male donor with prostate cancer. The specimen comprised PBMCs, sampled before treatment.

In DNA form, the CDR3 reads TGTGCCAGCACCCCCAGAGGACAGGGGCAGGTCTACGAGCAGTACTTC. Protein: CASTPRGQGQVYEQYF. The chain couples TRBV9 to TRBJ2-7, with TRBD1 matching 9 bases. Germline-derived CDR1 and CDR2 are SGDLS and YYNGEE. The V gene end was trimmed by 6 bases and the J gene end by 3 bases; junction bases not matched to a gene: 13. CDR3 length: 16 amino acids.